A single sample gave rise to the 25 T cell receptor beta chains below, sequenced in a study of cytomegalovirus exposure and HLA in healthy donors. PCR employed 60 Vbeta and 13 Jbeta primers. TCRdb's copy holds only in-frame clones and misses some; the assay was immunoSEQ multiplex PCR. Of about 150,000 clones listed, more than 75% are singletons. Sequencing input: PBMCs. The receptors originated from a human donor in good health.

The rearrangement joins TRBV19 to TRBJ2-1; TRBD1 might be the D (6 bases). This CDR3 spans 13 amino acids. Per the germline V gene, CDR1 is LNHDA and CDR2 is SQIVND (reference sequence). V shed 5 bases and J shed 4 bases, with 9 bases lying between them. The CDR3: CASSLGQYNEQFF. CDR3 in DNA: TGTGCCAGTAGTTTAGGACAGTACAATGAGCAGTTCTTC.

DNA for the CDR3: TGTGCCTGGAGCAGGCAGAGCAATCAGCCCCAGCATTTT. This gives the protein CAWSRQSNQPQHF. This chain links TRBV30 with TRBJ1-5; D unresolved. This CDR3 region has 13 residues. Per germline, CDR1 GTSNPN and CDR2 SVGIG (reference sequence). The germline V and J ends were trimmed by 3 bases and 1 base, with 7 bases remaining between them. The entire variable domain, with the rest obtained from reference TRBV30 and TRBJ1-5, is as follows: SQTIHQWPATLVQPVGSPLSLECTVEGTSNPNLYWYRQAAGRGLQLLFYSVGIGQISSEVPQNLSASRPQDRQFILSSKKLLLSDSGFYLCAWSRQSNQPQHFGDGTRLSIL.

This sequence joins TRBV6-5 and TRBJ1-1; perhaps TRBD1 as D (6 bases). CDR3 length equals 15 residues. Trimming took off 7 bases at V and 0 bases at J, with 15 bases between the two ends. Germline V gene lookup returns CDR1 MNHEY and CDR2 SVGAGI. The CDR3 reads CASTPPGALNTEAFF. CDR3 bases: TGTGCCAGCACGCCTCCAGGGGCCCTGAACACTGAAGCTTTCTTT.

This clone was detected only once. V gene TRBV16 combines with J gene TRBJ2-2; D unresolved. V was pared by 2 bases and J by 5 bases, with 6 bases between. The CDR3 contains 13 residues. Germline lookup yields CDR1 KGHSY and CDR2 FQNENV. Here the CDR3 reads CASSQAETGELFF. The CDR3, as DNA: TGTGCCAGCAGCCAAGCTGAGACCGGGGAGCTGTTTTTT.

The chain joins TRBV4-2 to TRBJ2-1; the match to TRBD2 covers 14 bases. The ends lost 5 bases at V and 8 bases at J; junction bases unmatched: 8. The CDR3 is made up of 16 amino acids. Germline V gene sequence: CDR1 LGHNA, CDR2 YNFKEQ. The CDR3 here is CASSRTSGGILDEQFF. In DNA form, the CDR3 reads TGTGCCAGCAGCAGGACTAGCGGGGGGATCCTTGATGAGCAGTTCTTC.

This chain uses TRBV6-6 with TRBJ2-7; unclear D gene. Germline CDR1 reads MNHNY; CDR2 reads SVGAGI (reference sequence). CDR3 length: 12 residues. Trimming stripped 6 bases from V and 2 bases from J, with 8 bases between. CDR3 DNA sequence: TGTGCCAGCAGCCAAGGAGCCTACGAGCAGTACTTC. Residues: CASSQGAYEQYF.

The chain carries TRBV7-9 and TRBJ1-4; a weak D match, TRBD1 (5 bases). Trimming stripped 8 bases from V and 4 bases from J, with 8 bases between. The CDR3 extends over 12 amino acids. Germline V gene data show CDR1 as SEHNR and CDR2 as FQNEAQ (reference sequence). CDR3: CASGQNNEKLFF. The CDR3 nucleotides are TGTGCCAGCGGACAAAATAATGAAAAACTGTTTTTT.

The chain employs TRBV2 and TRBJ2-1, with TRBD2 as a possible D gene (5 bases). The CDR3 sequence is 14 residues long. Trimming removed 4 bases from V and 4 bases from J, with 11 bases in between. Germline V gives CDR1 SNHLY, CDR2 FYNNEI. The chain's CDR3 is CASSVFGLYNEQFF. CDR3 nucleotides: TGTGCCAGCAGTGTCTTCGGACTTTACAATGAGCAGTTCTTC.

This sequence joins TRBV5-1 and TRBJ1-5; perhaps TRBD1 as D (5 bases). Germline assignment: CDR1 SGHRS and CDR2 YFSETQ. This CDR3 has 14 amino acids. The V gene lost 0 bases and the J gene lost 11 bases, with 15 bases spanning the gap. This CDR3 reads CASSLGLSGAAQHF. The CDR3 bases are TGCGCCAGCAGCTTGGGGCTCAGTGGGGCGGCCCAGCATTTT.

The gene calls are TRBV6-5 and TRBJ2-1; 10 nucleotides match TRBD1. The CDR3 is 15 residues long. V was pared by 6 bases and J by 6 bases, with 8 bases of the junction left unmatched. Germline loops: CDR1 MNHEY, CDR2 SVGAGI. The CDR3 bases are TGTGCCAGCAGCCGCGGACAGGGGGACCTCAATGAGCAGTTCTTC. Protein product: CASSRGQGDLNEQFF.

This clone turned up a few times. The gene calls are TRBV7-9 and TRBJ2-7; 7 bases fit TRBD2. Germline values: CDR1 SEHNR, CDR2 FQNEAQ (reference sequence). Unmatched junction bases numbered 14, after V lost 4 bases and J lost 2 bases. This CDR3 is built from 17 residues. CDR3 in amino acids: CASSSPTTASGTYEQYF. As DNA, the CDR3 is TGTGCCAGCAGCTCTCCCACGACGGCTAGCGGTACCTACGAGCAGTACTTC.

In this sample, this clone turned up a few times. The chain couples TRBV6-1 to TRBJ1-4; 10 bases agree with TRBD1. J lost 7 bases, V lost 5 bases, and 4 bases had no gene match. The germline gives CDR1 MNHNS, CDR2 SASEGT. The CDR3 runs to 14 residues. CDR3 protein: CASSPRDRGEKLFF. CDR3 bases: TGTGCCAGCAGTCCTAGGGACAGGGGTGAAAAACTGTTTTTT.

The rearrangement uses TRBV30 and TRBJ1-1, with D possibly matching TRBD1 (6 bases). Per the germline V gene, CDR1 is GTSNPN and CDR2 is SVGIG (reference sequence). V was trimmed by 5 bases and J by 5 bases, leaving 9 bases between them. This CDR3 has 11 residues. In DNA, the CDR3 is TGTGCCTGGGGGGGCAGGACTGAAGCTTTCTTT. Its protein product is CAWGGRTEAFF.

This clone occurred a few times. The chain uses TRBV5-6 and TRBJ1-2, with a tentative D call TRBD1 (5 bases). V lost 2 bases to trimming and J lost 8 bases, with 19 bases between them. There are 15 residues in the CDR3. The germline V gene has CDR1 SGHDT and CDR2 YYEEEE. CDR3 sequence reads: CASSFGGSPREGYTF. The CDR3 coding sequence is TGTGCCAGCAGCTTCGGGGGTAGCCCTCGGGAGGGCTACACCTTC.

A few counts support this clone. This rearrangement joins TRBV10-1 to TRBJ2-3; 7 nucleotides match TRBD1. V gave up 0 bases and J gave up 5 bases; unmatched junction bases: 8. This CDR3 has 16 residues. Germline-derived CDR1 and CDR2 are WNHNN and SYGVQD (reference sequence). The CDR3 loop is CASSESMTGSRDTQYF. The DNA for the CDR3 is TGCGCCAGCAGTGAGTCGATGACAGGGTCAAGAGATACGCAGTATTTT.

The chain is built from TRBV6-6 and TRBJ2-7; D remains ambiguous. Germline V lookup: CDR1 MNHNY, CDR2 SVGAGI (reference sequence). Trimming pared 6 bases from V and 3 bases from J, leaving 18 bases between. The CDR3 spans 15 residues. The CDR3, as DNA: TGTGCCAGCAGCCCCACTCGTGGCAGGCTCTACGAGCAGTACTTC. Translation: CASSPTRGRLYEQYF.

The V call is TRBV4-1, the J call TRBJ2-5; D is ambiguous. The germline V gene encodes CDR1 MGHRA and CDR2 YSYEKL. The V end lost 4 bases, the J end lost 5 bases, and 23 bases lay between the germline ends. The CDR3 totals 17 residues. The CDR3 coding sequence is TGCGCCAGCAGCCCTTCTTGGGCCGGCCACCCCAGGGAGACCCAGTACTTC. This sequence encodes CASSPSWAGHPRETQYF.

There are a few counts of this clone. CDR3 in amino acids: CASSSTGRQETQYF. For the CDR3, the DNA is TGTGCCAGCAGCTCGACAGGGAGGCAAGAGACCCAGTACTTC. V usage is TRBV5-4 and J usage is TRBJ2-5; D might be TRBD1 (7 bases). The CDR3 length is 14 residues. Trimming stripped 3 bases from V and 2 bases from J, with 11 bases between. Germline V gene sequence: CDR1 SGHNT, CDR2 YYREEE (reference sequence).

This clone was counted a few times. The rearrangement joins TRBV7-9 to TRBJ2-3; possible D gene TRBD1, 6 bases. This CDR3 has 14 residues. The germline gives CDR1 SEHNR, CDR2 FQNEAQ (reference sequence). Trimming took 3 bases from V and 1 from J, leaving 8 bases between them. The CDR3 here is CASSLGHGTDTQYF. The DNA for the CDR3 is TGTGCCAGCAGCTTGGGACACGGCACAGATACGCAGTATTTT. The full variable domain, completed using reference TRBV7-9 and TRBJ2-3, is DTGVSQNPRHKITKRGQNVTFRCDPISEHNRLYWYRQTLGQGPEFLTYFQNEAQLEKSRLLSDRFSAERPKGSFSTLEIQRTEQGDSAMYLCASSLGHGTDTQYFGPGTRLTVL.

The V call is TRBV5-4, the J call TRBJ2-7, with 8 positions matching TRBD2. The ends lost 0 bases at V and 2 bases at J; junction bases unmatched: 1. Germline lookup yields CDR1 SGHNT and CDR2 YYREEE (reference sequence). CDR3 size: 14 residues. CDR3 in amino acids: CASSLAGGTYEQYF. The CDR3 DNA reads TGTGCCAGCAGCTTGGCGGGGGGGACCTACGAGCAGTACTTC.

Note on this clone: An end of the junction does not agree with germline; a read error may underlie this. This rearrangement joins TRBV30 to TRBJ1-2; D gene ambiguous. Germline-derived CDR1 and CDR2 are GTSNPN and SVGIG (reference sequence). The length of the CDR3 is 14 residues. The CDR3 is CAWSDHVLNYGYPF. The CDR3 coding sequence is TGTGCCTGGAGTGATCACGTTCTGAACTATGGCTACCCCTTC.

The V call is TRBV5-4, the J call TRBJ2-7; TRBD2 is a possible D gene (5 bases). Trimming stripped 1 base from V and 1 base from J, with 9 bases between. The CDR3 covers 14 residues. Germline V gives CDR1 SGHNT, CDR2 YYREEE (reference sequence). CDR3 DNA sequence: TGTGCCAGCAGCTTGACCGGGATATCCTACGAGCAGTACTTC. Its protein is CASSLTGISYEQYF. Full variable domain (remainder filled in from reference TRBV5-4 and TRBJ2-7): ETGVTQSPTHLIKTRGQQVTLRCSSQSGHNTVSWYQQALGQGPQFIFQYYREEENGRGNFPPRFSGLQFPNYSSELNVNALELDDSALYLCASSLTGISYEQYFGPGTRLTVT.

The chain employs TRBV2 and TRBJ2-5, with 13 bases identical to TRBD2. The J call may be faulty, since TRBJ2-7 better matches the DNA end. CDR1 and CDR2 from the germline V gene are SNHLY and FYNNEI. This CDR3 has 14 residues. CDR3 DNA sequence: TGTGCCAGCAGTCGACTAGCGGGAGGTTACGAGCAGTACTTC. It codes for CASSRLAGGYEQYF.

The CDR3 DNA follows: TGTGCCACCCAGATGGGGCTCCTGGACACTGAAGCTTTCTTT. Protein: CATQMGLLDTEAFF. This chain connects TRBV27 to TRBJ1-1, with D possibly being TRBD1 (5 bases). The germline V gene encodes CDR1 MNHEY and CDR2 SMNVEV (reference sequence). V lost 10 bases, J lost 3 bases, and 18 bases lay in between. There are 14 residues in the CDR3.

The chain employs TRBV28 and TRBJ2-7, with D perhaps matching TRBD2 (6 bases). The CDR3 totals 16 residues. V was pared by 7 bases and J by 7 bases, with 26 bases between. Per the germline V gene, CDR1 is MDHEN and CDR2 is SYDVKM. In DNA, the CDR3 is TGTGCCAGCACCCAGTTGCGGACGGGAGCGCTTAAAGAGCAGTACTTC. Its protein is CASTQLRTGALKEQYF. Full variable domain (rest looked up from reference TRBV28 and TRBJ2-7): DVKVTQSSRYLVKRTGEKVFLECVQDMDHENMFWYRQDPGLGLRLIYFSYDVKMKEKGDIPEGYSVSREKKERFSLILESASTNQTSMYLCASTQLRTGALKEQYFGPGTRLTVT.